What follows is one T cell receptor (beta chain) and its context. The healthy adult donors were HIV-negative and reported no recent acute infections or vaccinations. CD45RA-negative memory and CD45RA+ naive subsets were split from the CD4+ cells. The sample is drawn from a study of shared clonotypes between healthy human individuals. TCRdb keeps only in-frame clones here, not all; method: immunoSEQ multiplex PCR. This table holds about 960,000 clones, 70% to 85% found once. Sequencing was done on a sample of memory CD4+ T cells sorted from blood. As to subset: CD45RA-negative fraction. The source is a man between 18 and 35 years old in good health.

Written as DNA, the CDR3 is TGCGCCAGCAGCCATCTCGGGCCCACATCGGACCTTTCCTACGAGCAGTACTTC. Its protein is CASSHLGPTSDLSYEQYF. The chain uses TRBV4-1 and TRBJ2-7; D gene unclear. Deletions cut 3 bases from V and 1 base from J, with 22 bases between. Germline V lookup: CDR1 MGHRA, CDR2 YSYEKL. The CDR3 contains 18 residues.